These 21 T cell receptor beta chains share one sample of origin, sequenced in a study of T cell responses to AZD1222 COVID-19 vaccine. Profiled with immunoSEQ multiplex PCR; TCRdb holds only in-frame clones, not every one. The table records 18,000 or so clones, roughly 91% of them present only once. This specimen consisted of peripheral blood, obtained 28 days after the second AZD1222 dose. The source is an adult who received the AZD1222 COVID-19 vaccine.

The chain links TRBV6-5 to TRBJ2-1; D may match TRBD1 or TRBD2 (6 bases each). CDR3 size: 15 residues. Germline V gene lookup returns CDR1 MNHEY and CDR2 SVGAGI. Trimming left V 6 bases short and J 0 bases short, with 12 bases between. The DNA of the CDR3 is TGTGCCAGCAGCCGCGGAGGGGGCTCCTACAATGAGCAGTTCTTC. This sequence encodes CASSRGGGSYNEQFF.

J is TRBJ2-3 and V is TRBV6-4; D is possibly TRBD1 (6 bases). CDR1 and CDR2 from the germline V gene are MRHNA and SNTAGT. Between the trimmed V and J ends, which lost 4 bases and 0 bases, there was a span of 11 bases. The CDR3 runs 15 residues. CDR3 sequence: CASSGRQGSTDTQYF. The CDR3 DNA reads TGTGCCAGCAGTGGCCGGCAGGGGAGCACAGATACGCAGTATTTT.

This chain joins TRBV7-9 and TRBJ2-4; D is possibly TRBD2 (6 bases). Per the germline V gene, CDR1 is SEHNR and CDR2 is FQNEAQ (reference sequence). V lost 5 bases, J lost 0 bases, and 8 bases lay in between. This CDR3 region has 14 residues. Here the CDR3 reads CASSAGTAKNIQYF. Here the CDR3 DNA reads TGTGCCAGCAGCGCGGGGACAGCCAAAAACATTCAGTACTTC.

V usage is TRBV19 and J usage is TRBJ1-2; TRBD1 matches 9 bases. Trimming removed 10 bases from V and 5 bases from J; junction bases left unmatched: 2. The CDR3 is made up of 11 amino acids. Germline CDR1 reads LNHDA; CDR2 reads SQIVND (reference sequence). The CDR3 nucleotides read TGTGCCACCGGGACAGGGTATGGCTACACCTTC. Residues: CATGTGYGYTF.

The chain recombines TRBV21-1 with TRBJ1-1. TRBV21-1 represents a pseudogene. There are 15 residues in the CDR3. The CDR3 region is CASPRRGGMDTEAFF. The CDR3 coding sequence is TGTGCCAGCCCCAGGAGGGGGGGAATGGACACTGAAGCTTTCTTT.

As DNA, the CDR3 is TGTGCCACCAGCAGAGATAAGGGTTACGAGCAGTACTTC. It codes for CATSRDKGYEQYF. The chain couples TRBV15 to TRBJ2-7, with D unresolved. V was clipped by 0 bases and J by 4 bases, with 7 bases between them. The CDR3 has 13 amino acids. In germline, CDR1 is LNHNV, CDR2 YYDKDF (reference sequence). Full variable domain (outside the CDR3, taken from reference TRBV15 and TRBJ2-7): DAMVIQNPRYQVTQFGKPVTLSCSQTLNHNVMYWYQQKSSQAPKLLFHYYDKDFNNEADTPDNFQSRRPNTSFCFLDIRSPGLGDTAMYLCATSRDKGYEQYFGPGTRLTVT.

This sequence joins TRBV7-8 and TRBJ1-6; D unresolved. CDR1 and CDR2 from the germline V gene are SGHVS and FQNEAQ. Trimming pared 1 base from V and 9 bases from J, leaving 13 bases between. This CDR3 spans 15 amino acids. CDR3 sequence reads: CASSLEPGSISPLHF. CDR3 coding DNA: TGTGCCAGCAGCTTAGAACCCGGCAGTATTTCACCCCTCCACTTT.

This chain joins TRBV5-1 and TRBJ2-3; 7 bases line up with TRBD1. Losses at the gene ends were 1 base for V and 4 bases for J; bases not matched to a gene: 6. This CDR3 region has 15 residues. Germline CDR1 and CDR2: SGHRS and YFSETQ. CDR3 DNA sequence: TGCGCCAGCAGCTTGACGGGACAGAGGGCAGATACGCAGTATTTT. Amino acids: CASSLTGQRADTQYF. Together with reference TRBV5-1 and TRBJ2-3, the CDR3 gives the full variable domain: KAGVTQTPRYLIKTRGQQVTLSCSPISGHRSVSWYQQTPGQGLQFLFEYFSETQRNKGNFPGRFSGRQFSNSRSEMNVSTLELGDSALYLCASSLTGQRADTQYFGPGTRLTVL.

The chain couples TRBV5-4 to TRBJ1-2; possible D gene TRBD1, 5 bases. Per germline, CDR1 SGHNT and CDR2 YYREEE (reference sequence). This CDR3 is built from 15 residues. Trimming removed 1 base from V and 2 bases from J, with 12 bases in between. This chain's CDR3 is CASSLRGVENYGYTF. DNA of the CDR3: TGTGCCAGCAGCTTGAGAGGGGTGGAAAACTATGGCTACACCTTC.

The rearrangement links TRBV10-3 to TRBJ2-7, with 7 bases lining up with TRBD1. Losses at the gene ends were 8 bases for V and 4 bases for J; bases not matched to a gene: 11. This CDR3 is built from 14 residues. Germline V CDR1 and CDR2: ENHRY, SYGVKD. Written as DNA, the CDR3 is TGTGCCATCGGGGGTGGGGACAGCGCTTACGAGCAGTACGTC. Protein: CAIGGGDSAYEQYV.

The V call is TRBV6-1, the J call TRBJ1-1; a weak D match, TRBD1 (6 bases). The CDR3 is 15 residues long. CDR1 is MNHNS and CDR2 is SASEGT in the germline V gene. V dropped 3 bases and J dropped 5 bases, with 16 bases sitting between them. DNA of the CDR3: TGTGCCAGCAGTGAGCAACAGGGCGTGGGGACTGAAGCTTTCTTT. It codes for CASSEQQGVGTEAFF.

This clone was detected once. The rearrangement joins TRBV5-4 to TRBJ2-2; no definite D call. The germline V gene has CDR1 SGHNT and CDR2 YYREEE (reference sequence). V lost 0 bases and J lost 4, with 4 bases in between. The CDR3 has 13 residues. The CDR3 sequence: CASSLEITGELFF. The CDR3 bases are TGTGCCAGCAGCTTGGAGATCACCGGGGAGCTGTTTTTT.

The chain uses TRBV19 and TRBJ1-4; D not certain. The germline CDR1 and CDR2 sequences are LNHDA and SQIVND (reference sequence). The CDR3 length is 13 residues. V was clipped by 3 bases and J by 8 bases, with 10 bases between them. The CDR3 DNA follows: TGTGCCAGTAGTATGACGACCTCGGAAAAACTGTTTTTT. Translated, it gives CASSMTTSEKLFF.

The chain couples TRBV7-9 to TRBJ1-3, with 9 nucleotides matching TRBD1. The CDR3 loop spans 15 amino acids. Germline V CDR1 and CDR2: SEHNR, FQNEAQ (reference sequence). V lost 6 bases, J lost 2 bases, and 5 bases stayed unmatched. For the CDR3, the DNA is TGTGCCAGCAGTGACAGGGGGAACCCTGGAAACACCATATATTTT. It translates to CASSDRGNPGNTIYF.

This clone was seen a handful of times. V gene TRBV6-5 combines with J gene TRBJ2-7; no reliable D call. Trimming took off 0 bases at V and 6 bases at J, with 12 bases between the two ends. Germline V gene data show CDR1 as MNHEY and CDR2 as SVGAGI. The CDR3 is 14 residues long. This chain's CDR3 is CASSYSNNNGEQYV. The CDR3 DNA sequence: TGTGCCAGCAGTTACTCGAATAACAACGGCGAGCAGTACGTC.

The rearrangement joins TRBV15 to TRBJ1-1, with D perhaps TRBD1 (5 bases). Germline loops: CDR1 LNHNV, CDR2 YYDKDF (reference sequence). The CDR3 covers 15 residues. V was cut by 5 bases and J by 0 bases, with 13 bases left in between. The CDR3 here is CATSQLGQLNTEAFF. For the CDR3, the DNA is TGTGCCACCAGCCAGTTGGGGCAGCTGAACACTGAAGCTTTCTTT.

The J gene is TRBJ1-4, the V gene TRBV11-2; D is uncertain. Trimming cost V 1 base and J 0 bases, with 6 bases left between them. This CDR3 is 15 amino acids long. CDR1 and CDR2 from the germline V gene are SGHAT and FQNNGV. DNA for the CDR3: TGTGCCAGCAGCTTAGTAAGGACAACTAATGAAAAACTGTTTTTT. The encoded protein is CASSLVRTTNEKLFF.

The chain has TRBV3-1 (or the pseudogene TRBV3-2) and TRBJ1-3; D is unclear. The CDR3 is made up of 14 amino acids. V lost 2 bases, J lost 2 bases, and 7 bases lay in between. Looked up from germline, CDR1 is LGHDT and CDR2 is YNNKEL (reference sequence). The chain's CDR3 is CASSQTSAGNTIYF. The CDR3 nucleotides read TGTGCCAGCAGCCAAACCTCGGCTGGAAACACCATATATTTT.

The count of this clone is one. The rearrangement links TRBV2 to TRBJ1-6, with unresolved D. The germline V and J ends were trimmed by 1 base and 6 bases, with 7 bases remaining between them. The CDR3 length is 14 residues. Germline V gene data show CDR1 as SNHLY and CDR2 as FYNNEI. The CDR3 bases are TGTGCCAGCAGTGAAGAAGGAGTTAATTCACCCCTCCACTTT. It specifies CASSEEGVNSPLHF.

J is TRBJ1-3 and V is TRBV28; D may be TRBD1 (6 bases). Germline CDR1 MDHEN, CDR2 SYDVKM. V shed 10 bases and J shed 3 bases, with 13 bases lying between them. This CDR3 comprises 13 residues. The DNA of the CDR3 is TGTGCCATCGAGGACAGTCTTGGAAACACCATATATTTT. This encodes CAIEDSLGNTIYF.

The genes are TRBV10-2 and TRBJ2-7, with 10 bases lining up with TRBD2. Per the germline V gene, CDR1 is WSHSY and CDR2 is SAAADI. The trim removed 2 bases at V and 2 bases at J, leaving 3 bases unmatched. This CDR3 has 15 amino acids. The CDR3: CASSEKRGGPYEQYV. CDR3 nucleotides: TGCGCCAGCAGTGAGAAGCGGGGGGGACCCTACGAGCAGTACGTC.